These T cell receptor beta chains were read from a single sample in a study of glioma-infiltrating T cells. A single record per CDR3 protein comes from TCRdb applying MiXCR to the multiplex PCR reads. The repertoire holds fewer than 110,000 distinct CDR3 sequences, with about 28% as singletons. The sample consisted of glioma tissue, nonneoplastic brain tissue, or PBMCs (not recorded which). These receptors all stem from a human donor with low-grade glioma or glioblastoma, undergoing nonglioma brain surgery, or in good health (not recorded which). The CDR3 runs from the conserved cysteine through the conserved F or W. The D gene is left open where the match is weak. Size values are once, few and many counts, or a class for expanded clones, and some rows have none.

abundance | d_gene | j_gene | v_gene | CDR3nt | CDR3aa
. | . | TRBJ2-3 | TRBV12-5 | TGTGCTAGTGCTCCTATCGGGGCGGGAGATACGCAGTATTTT | CASAPIGAGDTQYF
. | . | TRBJ2-7 | TRBV28 | TGTGCCAGTAGTATCGGGGCGTCGACCTCCTACGAGCAGTACTTC | CASSIGASTSYEQYF
many | TRBD2 | TRBJ2-1 | TRBV7-8 | TGTGCCAGCAGCTCTCAGGGCGGGGGGGTGATGGATGAGCAGTTCTTC | CASSSQGGGVMDEQFF
. | . | TRBJ1-2 | TRBV25-1 | TGTGCCAGCATCGAGGGCCTGGGCAAGCCTAACTATGGCTACACCTTC | CASIEGLGKPNYGYTF
few | . | TRBJ1-2 | TRBV7-9 | TGTGCCAGCAGCTTAGGGCAGGGACTTAACTATGGCTACACCTTC | CASSLGQGLNYGYTF
few | TRBD1 | TRBJ1-1 | TRBV5-4 | TGTGCCAGCAGCAAACTTGGGACAGGACCAACTGAAGCTTTCTTT | CASSKLGTGPTEAFF
many | . | TRBJ1-3 | TRBV3-1 | TGTGCCAGCAGCCCCGAAGTGGATAGGTTAGGAAACACCATATATTTT | CASSPEVDRLGNTIYF
. | . | TRBJ2-6 | TRBV28 | TGTGCCAGCAGCTTAGCAGGAGGTTCTGGGGCCAACGTCCTGACTTTC | CASSLAGGSGANVLTF
many | TRBD1 | TRBJ1-1 | TRBV12-3/TRBV12-4 | TGTGCCAGCAGTTACCCCAGGGGGCGTACTGAAGCTTTCTTT | CASSYPRGRTEAFF
many | . | TRBJ2-1 | TRBV28 | TGTGCCAGCGAAATGGGGCGGTTCAATGAGCAGTTCTTC | CASEMGRFNEQFF
many | . | TRBJ1-5 | TRBV6-1 | TGTGCCAGCAGTGAAGACAGTTCGGGCAATCAGCCCCAGCATTTT | CASSEDSSGNQPQHF
. | . | TRBJ2-1 | TRBV5-5 | TGTGCCAGCAGCTTGGAGATGGGAATGAATGAGCAGTTCTTC | CASSLEMGMNEQFF
many | TRBD2 | TRBJ2-5 | TRBV7-2 | TGTGCCAGCAGCCCTCGGCTAGCGGGGGCAGAGACCCAGTACTTC | CASSPRLAGAETQYF
. | TRBD2 | TRBJ2-1 | TRBV7-6 | TGTGCTAGCAGCCCCCGGAGCGGGGGAGATATTGAGCAGTTCTTC | CASSPRSGGDIEQFF
many | TRBD1 | TRBJ2-7 | TRBV7-2 | TGTGCCAGCAGCGCACAAGGACAGGCGATTTCCTACGAGCAGTACTTC | CASSAQGQAISYEQYF
. | . | TRBJ2-1 | TRBV12-3/TRBV12-4 | TGTGCCAGCAGCCCCCTGGTAGCGGCCTACAATGAGCAGTTCTTC | CASSPLVAAYNEQFF
many | . | TRBJ1-1 | TRBV18 | TGTGCCAGCTCACCACAGGGCGCCACTGAAGCTTTCTTT | CASSPQGATEAFF
few | . | TRBJ2-6 | TRBV6-1 | TGTGCCAGCAGTGGGACAGGGACTAACTCTGGGGCCAACGTCCTGACTTTC | CASSGTGTNSGANVLTF
many | . | TRBJ1-1 | TRBV7-6 | TGTGCCAGCAGCTTTGGACCCACGGGCGGCACTGAAGCTTTCTTT | CASSFGPTGGTEAFF
. | . | TRBJ1-1 | TRBV12-3/TRBV12-4 | TGTGCCAGCAGTTTACTGGCGTACCTACCTTTCTTT | CASSLLAYLPFF
. | . | TRBJ2-2 | TRBV12-3/TRBV12-4 | TGTGCCACCATTGGGGTGCCGAACACCGGGGAGCTGTTTTTT | CATIGVPNTGELFF
many | . | TRBJ2-3 | TRBV7-8 | TGTGCCAGCACCCCTCGGGTACGGCGGCCGGATACGCAGTATTTT | CASTPRVRRPDTQYF
many | . | TRBJ1-3 | TRBV20-1 | TGCAGTGCTAGAGATAGGAGACCGACGAGGGGAAACACCATATATTTT | CSARDRRPTRGNTIYF